Listed here is a single T cell receptor (beta chain). V lost 0 bases and J lost 0; bases outside the gene matches: 2. Germline CDR1 SGHNT, CDR2 YYREEE (reference sequence). The CDR3 totals 16 residues. Assay: immunoSEQ multiplex PCR; the TCRdb copy retains only in-frame clones and omits some. Seen here are approximately 34,000 clones, roughly 94% observed once, and the top ten hold 0.45% to 0.5%. This sample is part of a study of T cell changes during pregnancy in multiple sclerosis. The material sequenced was CD4+ T cells from peripheral blood mononuclear cells, taken after pregnancy. This receptor was taken from a female donor with multiple sclerosis, enrolled in a pregnancy study. This chain connects TRBV5-4 to TRBJ2-3, with 9 bases aligning to TRBD1. The DNA for the CDR3 is TGTGCCAGCAGCTTGGACAGGGGGCCGAGCACAGATACGCAGTATTTT. Amino acid sequence: CASSLDRGPSTDTQYF.